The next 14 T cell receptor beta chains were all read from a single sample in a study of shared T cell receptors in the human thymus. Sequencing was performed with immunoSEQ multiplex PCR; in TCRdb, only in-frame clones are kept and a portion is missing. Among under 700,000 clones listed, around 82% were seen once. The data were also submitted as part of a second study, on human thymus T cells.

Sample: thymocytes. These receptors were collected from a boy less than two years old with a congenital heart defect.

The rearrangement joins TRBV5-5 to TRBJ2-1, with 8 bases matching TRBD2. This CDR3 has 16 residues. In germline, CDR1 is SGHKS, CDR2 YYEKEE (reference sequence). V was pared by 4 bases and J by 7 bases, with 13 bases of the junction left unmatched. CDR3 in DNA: TGTGCCAGCAGCCCAGGGTTGAGCGGGGGTAGGAATGAGCAGTTCTTC. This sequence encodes CASSPGLSGGRNEQFF.

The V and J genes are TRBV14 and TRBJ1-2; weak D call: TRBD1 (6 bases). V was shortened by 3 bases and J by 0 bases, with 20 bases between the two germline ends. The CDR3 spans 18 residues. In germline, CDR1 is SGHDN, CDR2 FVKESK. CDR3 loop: CASSHRRQEFPANYGYTF. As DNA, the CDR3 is TGTGCCAGCAGCCACCGAAGACAGGAGTTCCCGGCTAACTATGGCTACACCTTC.

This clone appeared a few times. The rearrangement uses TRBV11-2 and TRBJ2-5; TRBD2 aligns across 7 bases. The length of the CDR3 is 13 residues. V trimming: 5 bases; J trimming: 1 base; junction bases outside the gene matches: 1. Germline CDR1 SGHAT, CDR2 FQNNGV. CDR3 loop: CASSRGVQETQYF. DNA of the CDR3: TGTGCCAGCAGCCGGGGGGTCCAAGAGACCCAGTACTTC.

Written as DNA, the CDR3 is TGTGCCAGCAGCTTAAAGCGGGGCGTCTACGAGCAGTACTTC. Amino acid sequence: CASSLKRGVYEQYF. V and J are TRBV11-2 and TRBJ2-7, with 7 bases that match TRBD2. CDR1 is SGHAT, CDR2 FQNNGV, per germline. V lost 2 bases to trimming and J lost 3 bases; unmatched junction nucleotides: 4. The CDR3 has 14 amino acids.

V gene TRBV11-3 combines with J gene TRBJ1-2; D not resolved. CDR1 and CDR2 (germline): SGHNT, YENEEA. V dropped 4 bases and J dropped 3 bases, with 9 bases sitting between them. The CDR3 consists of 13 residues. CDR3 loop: CASSCRDYYGYTF. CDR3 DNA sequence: TGTGCCAGCAGCTGCCGCGACTACTATGGCTACACCTTC.

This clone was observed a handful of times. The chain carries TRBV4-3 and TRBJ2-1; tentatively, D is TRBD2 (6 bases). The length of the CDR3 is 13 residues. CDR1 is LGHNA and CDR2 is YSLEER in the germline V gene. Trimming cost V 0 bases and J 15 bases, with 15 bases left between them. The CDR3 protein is CASSQDWGDCAFF. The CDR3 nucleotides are TGCGCCAGCAGCCAAGATTGGGGGGATTGTGCGTTCTTC.

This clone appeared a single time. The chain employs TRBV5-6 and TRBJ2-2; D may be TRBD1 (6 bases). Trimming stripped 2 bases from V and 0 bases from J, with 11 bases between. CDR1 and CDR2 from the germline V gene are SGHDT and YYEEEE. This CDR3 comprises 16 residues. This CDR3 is CASSFGTLANTGELFF. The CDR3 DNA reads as TGTGCCAGCAGCTTCGGGACACTCGCGAACACCGGGGAGCTGTTTTTT.

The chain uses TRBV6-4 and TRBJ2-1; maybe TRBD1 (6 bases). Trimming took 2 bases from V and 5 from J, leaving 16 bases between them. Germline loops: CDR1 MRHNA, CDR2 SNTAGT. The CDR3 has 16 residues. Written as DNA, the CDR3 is TGTGCCAGCAGTGACCGGCATAGGGACAATCACAATGAGCAGTTCTTC. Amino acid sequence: CASSDRHRDNHNEQFF.

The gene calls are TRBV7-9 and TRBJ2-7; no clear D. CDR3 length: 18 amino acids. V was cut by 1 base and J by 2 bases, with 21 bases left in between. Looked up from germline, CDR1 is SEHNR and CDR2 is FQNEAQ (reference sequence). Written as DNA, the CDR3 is TGTGCCAGCAGCTTAGGGTCCGAAGGAACAGTAGACACCTACGAGCAGTACTTC. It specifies CASSLGSEGTVDTYEQYF.

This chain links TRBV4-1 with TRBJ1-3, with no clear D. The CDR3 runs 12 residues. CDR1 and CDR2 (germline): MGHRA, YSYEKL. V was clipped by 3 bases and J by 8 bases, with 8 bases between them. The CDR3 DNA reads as TGCGCCAGCAGCCAGAGCGGGGACACCATATATTTT. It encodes CASSQSGDTIYF.

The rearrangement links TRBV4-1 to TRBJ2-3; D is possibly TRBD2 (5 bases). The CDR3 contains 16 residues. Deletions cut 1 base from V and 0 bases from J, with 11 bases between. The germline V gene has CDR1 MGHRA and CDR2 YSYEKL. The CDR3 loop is CASSQGGSVSTDTQYF. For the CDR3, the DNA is TGCGCCAGCAGCCAAGGGGGTAGCGTAAGCACAGATACGCAGTATTTT.

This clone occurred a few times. The CDR3 sequence: CASSFGEDYEQYF. Here the CDR3 DNA reads TGTGCCAGCAGCTTCGGGGAGGACTACGAGCAGTACTTC. The chain combines TRBV5-5 with TRBJ2-7; maybe TRBD2 (6 bases). Germline CDR1 reads SGHKS; CDR2 reads YYEKEE (reference sequence). The CDR3 runs to 13 residues. Trimming pared 2 bases from V and 3 bases from J, leaving 9 bases between.

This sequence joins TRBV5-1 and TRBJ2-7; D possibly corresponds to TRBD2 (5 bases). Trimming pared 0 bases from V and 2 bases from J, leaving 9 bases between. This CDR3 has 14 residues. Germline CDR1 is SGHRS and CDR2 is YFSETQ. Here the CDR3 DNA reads TGCGCCAGCAGCTTGGCCGACGGGGCCTACGAGCAGTACTTC. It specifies CASSLADGAYEQYF.

CDR3: CASSPRGDDSNQPQHF. In nucleotides, the CDR3 is TGTGCCAGCTCACCCCGCGGGGATGATAGCAATCAGCCCCAGCATTTT. The chain carries TRBV18 and TRBJ1-5; no definite D call. CDR1 and CDR2 from the germline V gene are KGHSH and LQKENI. Trimming took 3 bases from V and 0 from J, leaving 12 bases between them. The CDR3 totals 16 residues.